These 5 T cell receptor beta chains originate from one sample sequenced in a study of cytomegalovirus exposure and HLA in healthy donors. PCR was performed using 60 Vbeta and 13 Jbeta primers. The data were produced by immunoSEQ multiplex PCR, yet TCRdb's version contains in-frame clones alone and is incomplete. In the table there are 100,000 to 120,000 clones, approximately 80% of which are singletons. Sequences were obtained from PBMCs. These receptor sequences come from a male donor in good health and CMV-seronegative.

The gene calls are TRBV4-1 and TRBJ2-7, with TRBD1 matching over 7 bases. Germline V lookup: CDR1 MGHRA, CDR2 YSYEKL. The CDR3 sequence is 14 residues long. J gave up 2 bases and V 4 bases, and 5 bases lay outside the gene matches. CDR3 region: CASSPRDRPYEQYF. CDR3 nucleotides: TGCGCCAGCAGCCCTCGGGACAGACCCTACGAGCAGTACTTC.

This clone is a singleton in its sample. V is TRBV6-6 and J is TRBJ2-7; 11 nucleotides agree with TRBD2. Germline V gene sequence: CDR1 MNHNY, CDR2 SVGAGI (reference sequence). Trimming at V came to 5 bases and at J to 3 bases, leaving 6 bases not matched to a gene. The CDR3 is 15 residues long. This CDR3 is CASSDASGRIYEQYF. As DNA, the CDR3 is TGTGCCAGCAGTGACGCTAGCGGGAGGATCTACGAGCAGTACTTC.

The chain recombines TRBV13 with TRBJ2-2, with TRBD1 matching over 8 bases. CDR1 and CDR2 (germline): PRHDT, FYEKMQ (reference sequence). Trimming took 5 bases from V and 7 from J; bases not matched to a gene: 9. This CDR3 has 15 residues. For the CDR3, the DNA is TGTGCCAGCAGCGCAGGACAGGGCCCAGGCGGGGAGCTGTTTTTT. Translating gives CASSAGQGPGGELFF.

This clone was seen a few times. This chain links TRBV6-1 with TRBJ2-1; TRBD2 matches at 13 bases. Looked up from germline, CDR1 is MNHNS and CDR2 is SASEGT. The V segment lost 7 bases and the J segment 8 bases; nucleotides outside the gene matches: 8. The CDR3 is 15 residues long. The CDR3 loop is CASTMTSGRLDEQFF. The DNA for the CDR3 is TGTGCCAGCACCATGACTAGCGGGAGGTTAGATGAGCAGTTCTTC.

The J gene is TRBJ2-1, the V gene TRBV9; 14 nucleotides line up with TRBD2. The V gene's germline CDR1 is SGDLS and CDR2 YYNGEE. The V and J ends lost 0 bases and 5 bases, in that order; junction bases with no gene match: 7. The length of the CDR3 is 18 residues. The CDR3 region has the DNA TGTGCCAGCAGCGTAGTTGGGACTAGCGGGGGCCTTCACAATGAGCAGTTCTTC. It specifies CASSVVGTSGGLHNEQFF.